This T cell receptor (beta chain) originates from a study of shared clonotypes between healthy human individuals. Generated by immunoSEQ multiplex PCR, the TCRdb table keeps only in-frame clones and is missing some. The table records about 1 million clones, around 74% of them present only once. Germline values: CDR1 LNHDA, CDR2 SQIVND (reference sequence). The V end lost 5 bases, the J end lost 3 bases, and 11 bases lay between the germline ends. This CDR3 has 13 residues. Sequencing was performed on memory CD4+ T cells sorted from blood. As to subset: CD45RA-negative fraction. The source is a man aged 18 to 29 in good health. The chain joins TRBV19 to TRBJ2-7; TRBD2 might be the D (5 bases). DNA of the CDR3: TGTGCCAGTAGTCGGGGAGTGTTCTACGAGCAGTACTTC. Its translation: CASSRGVFYEQYF. Full variable domain (missing parts from reference TRBV19 and TRBJ2-7): DGGITQSPKYLFRKEGQNVTLSCEQNLNHDAMYWYRQDPGQGLRLIYYSQIVNDFQKGDIAEGYSVSREKKESFPLTVTSAQKNPTAFYLCASSRGVFYEQYFGPGTRLTVT.